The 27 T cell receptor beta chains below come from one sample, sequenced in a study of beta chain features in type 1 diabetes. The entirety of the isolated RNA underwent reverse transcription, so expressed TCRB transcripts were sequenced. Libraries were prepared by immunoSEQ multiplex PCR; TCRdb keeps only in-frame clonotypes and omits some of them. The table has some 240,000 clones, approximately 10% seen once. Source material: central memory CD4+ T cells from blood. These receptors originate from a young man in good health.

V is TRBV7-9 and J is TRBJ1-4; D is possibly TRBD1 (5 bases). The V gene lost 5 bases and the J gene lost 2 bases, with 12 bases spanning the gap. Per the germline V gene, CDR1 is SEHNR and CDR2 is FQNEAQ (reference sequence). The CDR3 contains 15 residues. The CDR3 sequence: CASSVRGGTNEKLFF. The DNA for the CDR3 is TGTGCCAGCAGCGTGAGGGGAGGGACTAATGAAAAACTGTTTTTT.

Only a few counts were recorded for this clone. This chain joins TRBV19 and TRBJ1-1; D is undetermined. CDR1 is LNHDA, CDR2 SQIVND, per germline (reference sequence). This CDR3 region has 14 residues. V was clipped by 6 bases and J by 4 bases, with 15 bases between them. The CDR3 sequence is CASRKTWGGTEAFF. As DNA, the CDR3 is TGTGCCAGTAGAAAAACCTGGGGAGGCACTGAAGCTTTCTTT.

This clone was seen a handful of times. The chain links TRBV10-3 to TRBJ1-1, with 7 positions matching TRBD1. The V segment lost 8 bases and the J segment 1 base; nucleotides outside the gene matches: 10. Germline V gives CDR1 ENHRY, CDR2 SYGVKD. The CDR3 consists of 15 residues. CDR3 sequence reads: CAIRSVGTANTEAFF. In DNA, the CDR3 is TGTGCCATCCGAAGCGTCGGGACAGCGAACACTGAAGCTTTCTTT.

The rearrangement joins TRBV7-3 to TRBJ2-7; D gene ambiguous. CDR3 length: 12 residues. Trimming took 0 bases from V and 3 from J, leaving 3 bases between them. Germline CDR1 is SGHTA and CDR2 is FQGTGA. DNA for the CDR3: TGTGCCAGCAGCTTAACTAGCTACGAGCAGTACTTC. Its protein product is CASSLTSYEQYF.

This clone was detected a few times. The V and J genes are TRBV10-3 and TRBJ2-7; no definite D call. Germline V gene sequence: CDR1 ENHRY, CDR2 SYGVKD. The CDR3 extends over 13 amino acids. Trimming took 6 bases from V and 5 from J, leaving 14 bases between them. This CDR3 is CAIRPDPYHEQYF. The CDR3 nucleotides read TGTGCCATCAGACCGGACCCTTACCACGAGCAGTACTTC.

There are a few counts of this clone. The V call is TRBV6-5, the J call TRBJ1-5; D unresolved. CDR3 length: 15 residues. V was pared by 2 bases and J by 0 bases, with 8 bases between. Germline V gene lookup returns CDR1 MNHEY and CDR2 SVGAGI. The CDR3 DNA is TGTGCCAGCAGTTACGTGTTCGATAGCAATCAGCCCCAGCATTTT. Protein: CASSYVFDSNQPQHF.

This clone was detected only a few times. CDR3 loop: CASRAERNEQFF. DNA of the CDR3: TGTGCCAGCAGGGCTGAACGCAATGAGCAGTTCTTC. The genes are TRBV25-1 and TRBJ2-1; D remains unclear. Germline-derived CDR1 and CDR2 are MGHDK and SYGVNS. This CDR3 region has 12 residues. V lost 6 bases to trimming and J lost 6 bases, with 9 bases between them.

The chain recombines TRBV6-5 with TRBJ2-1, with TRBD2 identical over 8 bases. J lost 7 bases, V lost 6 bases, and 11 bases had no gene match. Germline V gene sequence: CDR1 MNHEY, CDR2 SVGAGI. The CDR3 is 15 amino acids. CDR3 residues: CASRTGLASRNEQFF. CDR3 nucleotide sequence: TGTGCCAGCAGAACCGGACTAGCCAGCCGTAATGAGCAGTTCTTC.

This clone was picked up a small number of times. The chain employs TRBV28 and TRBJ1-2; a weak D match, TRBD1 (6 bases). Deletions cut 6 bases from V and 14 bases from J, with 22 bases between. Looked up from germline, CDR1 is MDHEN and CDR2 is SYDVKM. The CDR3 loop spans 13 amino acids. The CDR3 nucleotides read TGTGCCAGCAGCCTCTCAAGGGGGGACCACGCGACCTTC. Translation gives CASSLSRGDHATF.

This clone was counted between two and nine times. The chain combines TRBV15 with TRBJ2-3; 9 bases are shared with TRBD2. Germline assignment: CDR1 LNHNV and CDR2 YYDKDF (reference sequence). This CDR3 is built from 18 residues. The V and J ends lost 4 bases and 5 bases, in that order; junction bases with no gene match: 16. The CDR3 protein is CATSKRGREGQVGDTQYF. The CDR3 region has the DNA TGTGCCACCAGCAAACGGGGGCGGGAGGGCCAGGTAGGAGATACGCAGTATTTT.

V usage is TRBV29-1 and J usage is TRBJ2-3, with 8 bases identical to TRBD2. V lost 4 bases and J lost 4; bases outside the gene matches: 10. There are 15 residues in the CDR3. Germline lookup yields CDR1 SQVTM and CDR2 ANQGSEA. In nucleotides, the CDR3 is TGCAGCGTTGGAGCGGGAGATAGTTCGGCAGATACGCAGTATTTT. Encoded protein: CSVGAGDSSADTQYF.

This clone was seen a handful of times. For the CDR3, the DNA is TGCAGCGTTGAACGGGAGTGGGCAGATACGCAGTATTTT. Translated, it gives CSVEREWADTQYF. The rearrangement links TRBV29-1 to TRBJ2-3, with D possibly TRBD2 on 6 matching bases. CDR3 length equals 13 residues. Germline V gene sequence: CDR1 SQVTM, CDR2 ANQGSEA. V dropped 2 bases and J dropped 4 bases, with 10 bases sitting between them.

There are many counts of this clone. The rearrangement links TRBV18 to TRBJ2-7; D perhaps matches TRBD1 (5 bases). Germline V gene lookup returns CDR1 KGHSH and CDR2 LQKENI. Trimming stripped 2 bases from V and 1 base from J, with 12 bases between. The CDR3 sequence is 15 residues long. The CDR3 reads CASSPRGRQSYEQYF. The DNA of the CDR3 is TGTGCCAGCTCACCAAGGGGCCGACAATCCTACGAGCAGTACTTC.

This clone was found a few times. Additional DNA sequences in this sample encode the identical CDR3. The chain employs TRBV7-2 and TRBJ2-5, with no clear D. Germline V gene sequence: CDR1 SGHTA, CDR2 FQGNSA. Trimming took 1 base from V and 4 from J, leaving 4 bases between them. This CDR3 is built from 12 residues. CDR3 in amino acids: CASSLGRETQYF. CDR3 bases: TGTGCCAGCAGCTTAGGTAGAGAGACCCAGTACTTC.

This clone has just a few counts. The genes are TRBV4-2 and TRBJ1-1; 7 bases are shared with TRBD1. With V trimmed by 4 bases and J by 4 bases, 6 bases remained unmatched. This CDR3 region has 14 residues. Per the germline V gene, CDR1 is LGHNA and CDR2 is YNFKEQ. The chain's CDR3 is CASSPGTDLTEAFF. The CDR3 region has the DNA TGTGCCAGCAGCCCGGGGACAGACCTCACTGAAGCTTTCTTT.

The CDR3 loop is CSVDVNDEQFF. The DNA of the CDR3 is TGCAGCGTTGATGTAAACGATGAGCAGTTCTTC. J is TRBJ2-1 and V is TRBV29-1, with D hard to call. Trimming took off 3 bases at V and 8 bases at J, with 8 bases between the two ends. CDR3 length: 11 amino acids. Per the germline V gene, CDR1 is SQVTM and CDR2 is ANQGSEA.

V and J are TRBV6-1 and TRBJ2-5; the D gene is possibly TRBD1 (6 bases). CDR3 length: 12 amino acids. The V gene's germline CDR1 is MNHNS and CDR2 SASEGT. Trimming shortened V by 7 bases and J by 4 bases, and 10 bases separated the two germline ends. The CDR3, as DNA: TGTGCCAGCACGTTGGACAGAGAGACCCAGTACTTC. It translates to CASTLDRETQYF.

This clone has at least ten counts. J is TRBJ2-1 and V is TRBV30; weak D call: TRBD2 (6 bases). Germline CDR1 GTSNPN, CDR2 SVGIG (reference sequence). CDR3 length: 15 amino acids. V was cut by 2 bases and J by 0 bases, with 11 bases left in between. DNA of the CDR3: TGTGCCTGGAGTCGGGGTAGCGGCTCCTACAATGAGCAGTTCTTC. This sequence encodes CAWSRGSGSYNEQFF.

CDR3 sequence (DNA): TGTGCCAGCAGCTTATTTGGGACGTCCTACGAGCAGTACTTC. Its translation: CASSLFGTSYEQYF. This chain links TRBV7-2 with TRBJ2-7; D is possibly TRBD1 or TRBD2 (5 bases each). The germline CDR1 and CDR2 sequences are SGHTA and FQGNSA. Trimming left V 2 bases short and J 1 base short, with 9 bases between. The CDR3 is 14 amino acids.

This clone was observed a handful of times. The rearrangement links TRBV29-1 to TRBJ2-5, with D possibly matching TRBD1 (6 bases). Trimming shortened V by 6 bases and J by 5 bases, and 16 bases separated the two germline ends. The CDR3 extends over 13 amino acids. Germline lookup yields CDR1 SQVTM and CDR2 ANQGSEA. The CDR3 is CSVLGAGRETQYF. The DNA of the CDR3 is TGCAGCGTCCTGGGGGCAGGGCGCGAGACCCAGTACTTC.

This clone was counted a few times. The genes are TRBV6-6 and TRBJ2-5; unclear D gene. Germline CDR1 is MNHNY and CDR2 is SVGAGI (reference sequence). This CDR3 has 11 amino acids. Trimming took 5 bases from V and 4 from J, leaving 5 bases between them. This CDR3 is CASSNGETQYF. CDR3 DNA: TGTGCCAGCAGTAACGGAGAGACCCAGTACTTC.

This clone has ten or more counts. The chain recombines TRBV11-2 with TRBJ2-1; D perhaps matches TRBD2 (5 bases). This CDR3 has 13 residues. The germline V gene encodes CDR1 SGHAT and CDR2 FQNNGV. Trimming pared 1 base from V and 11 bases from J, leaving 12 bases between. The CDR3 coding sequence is TGTGCCAGCAGCTTAGGGGGAGTCGGTAAGCAGTTCTTC. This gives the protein CASSLGGVGKQFF.

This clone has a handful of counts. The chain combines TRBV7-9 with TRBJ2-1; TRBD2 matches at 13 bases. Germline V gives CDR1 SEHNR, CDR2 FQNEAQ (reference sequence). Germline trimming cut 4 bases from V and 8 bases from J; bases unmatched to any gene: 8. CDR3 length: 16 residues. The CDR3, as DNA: TGTGCCAGCAGCTGGGGACTAGCGGGATATGCAGATGAGCAGTTCTTC. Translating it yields CASSWGLAGYADEQFF. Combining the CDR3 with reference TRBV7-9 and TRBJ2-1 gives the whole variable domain DTGVSQNPRHKITKRGQNVTFRCDPISEHNRLYWYRQTLGQGPEFLTYFQNEAQLEKSRLLSDRFSAERPKGSFSTLEIQRTEQGDSAMYLCASSWGLAGYADEQFFGPGTRLTVL.

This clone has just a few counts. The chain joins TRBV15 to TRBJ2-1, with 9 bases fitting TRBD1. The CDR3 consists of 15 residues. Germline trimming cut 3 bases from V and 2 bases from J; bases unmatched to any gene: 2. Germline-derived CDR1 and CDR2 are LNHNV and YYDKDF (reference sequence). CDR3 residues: CATSRDRGPYNEQFF. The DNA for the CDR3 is TGTGCCACCAGCAGGGACAGGGGCCCCTACAATGAGCAGTTCTTC.

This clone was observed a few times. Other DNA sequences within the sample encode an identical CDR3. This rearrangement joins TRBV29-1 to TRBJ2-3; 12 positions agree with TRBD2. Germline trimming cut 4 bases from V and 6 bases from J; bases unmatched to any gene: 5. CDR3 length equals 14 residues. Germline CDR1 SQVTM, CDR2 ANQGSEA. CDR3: CSVGLAGAADTQYF. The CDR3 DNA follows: TGCAGCGTTGGACTAGCGGGAGCCGCCGATACGCAGTATTTT.

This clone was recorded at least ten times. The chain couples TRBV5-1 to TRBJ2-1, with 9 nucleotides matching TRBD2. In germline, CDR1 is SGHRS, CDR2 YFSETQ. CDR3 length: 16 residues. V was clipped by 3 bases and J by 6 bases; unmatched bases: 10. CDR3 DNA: TGCGCCAGCAGCTCTGTTGCAGCGGGAGGTTTCAATGAGCAGTTCTTC. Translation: CASSSVAAGGFNEQFF. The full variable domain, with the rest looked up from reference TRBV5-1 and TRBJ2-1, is KAGVTQTPRYLIKTRGQQVTLSCSPISGHRSVSWYQQTPGQGLQFLFEYFSETQRNKGNFPGRFSGRQFSNSRSEMNVSTLELGDSALYLCASSSVAAGGFNEQFFGPGTRLTVL.

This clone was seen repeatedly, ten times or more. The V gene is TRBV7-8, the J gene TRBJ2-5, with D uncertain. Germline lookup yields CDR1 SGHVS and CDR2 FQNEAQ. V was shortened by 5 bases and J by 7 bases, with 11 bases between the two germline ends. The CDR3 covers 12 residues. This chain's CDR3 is CASSQPSGTQYF. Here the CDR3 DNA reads TGTGCCAGCAGCCAACCCTCCGGGACCCAGTACTTC.